This note documents a single T cell receptor (beta chain) sequence. The data were obtained in a study of technical replicates of blood from a handful of donors. The repertoire was sequenced with immunoSEQ multiplex PCR; TCRdb's copy has only in-frame clones and lacks some. The sample consists of about 88,000 clones, about nine tenths of them appearing once. Sequencing was carried out using T cells isolated from PBMCs. This sequence was found in a human donor in good health.

The CDR3 DNA follows: TGTGCCAGCCGCCTACCGGGACAATCCGCTGGCTACACCTTC. Protein sequence: CASRLPGQSAGYTF. The chain joins TRBV28 to TRBJ1-2, with a weak D call TRBD1 (6 bases). The CDR3 contains 14 residues. The germline V gene encodes CDR1 MDHEN and CDR2 SYDVKM. V was trimmed by 8 bases and J by 7 bases, leaving 20 bases between them.